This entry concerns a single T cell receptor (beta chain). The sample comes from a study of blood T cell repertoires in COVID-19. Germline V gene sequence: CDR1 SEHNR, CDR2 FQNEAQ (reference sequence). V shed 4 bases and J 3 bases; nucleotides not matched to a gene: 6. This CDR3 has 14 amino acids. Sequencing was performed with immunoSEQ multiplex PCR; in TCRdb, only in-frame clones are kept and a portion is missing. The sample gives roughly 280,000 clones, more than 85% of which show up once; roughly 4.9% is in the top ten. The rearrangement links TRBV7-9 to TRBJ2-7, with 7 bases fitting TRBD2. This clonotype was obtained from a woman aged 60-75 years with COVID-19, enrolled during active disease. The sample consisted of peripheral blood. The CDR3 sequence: CASSYSAGLYEQYF. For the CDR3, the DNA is TGTGCCAGCAGCTACTCAGCGGGGCTCTACGAGCAGTACTTC. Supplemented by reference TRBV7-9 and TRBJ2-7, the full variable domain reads DTGVSQNPRHKITKRGQNVTFRCDPISEHNRLYWYRQTLGQGPEFLTYFQNEAQLEKSRLLSDRFSAERPKGSFSTLEIQRTEQGDSAMYLCASSYSAGLYEQYFGPGTRLTVT.